This is a list of T cell receptor beta chains from one sample in a study of blood T cell repertoires in COVID-19. Assay: immunoSEQ multiplex PCR; the TCRdb copy retains only in-frame clones and omits some. The profile covers about 190,000 clones, with around 84% appearing a single time and 20% taken by the ten largest. Sequences were obtained from peripheral blood. These receptors originate from a human donor in a cohort sampled during active COVID-19. Each CDR3 is given with its conserved first and last residue. Fields, in order: D gene, J gene, V gene, clone size, CDR3 protein, CDR3 DNA. A D gene is named only where the DNA matches it firmly. The listing skips clone size in some rows; elsewhere it reads once, few, many or a size class.

>-|TRBJ2-3|TRBV20-1|-
CSASRTISTDTQYF
TGCAGTGCTAGTCGGACAATAAGCACAGATACGCAGTATTTT
>-|TRBJ2-3|TRBV2|-
CASRAWSDTQYF
TGTGCCAGCAGGGCTTGGTCAGATACGCAGTATTTT
>TRBD2|TRBJ2-3|TRBV7-3|-
CASGRSGGFTDTQYF
TGTGCCAGCGGACGTAGCGGGGGGTTCACAGATACGCAGTATTTT
>-|TRBJ2-5|TRBV18|-
CASSPPGQGKTQYF
TGTGCCAGCTCACCACCGGGTCAGGGGAAGACCCAGTACTTC
>-|TRBJ1-1|TRBV6-6|-
CASRDPGNTEAFF
TGTGCCAGCAGAGATCCAGGGAACACTGAAGCTTTCTTT
>TRBD1|TRBJ1-2|TRBV15|-
CATSSNQGVPNYGYTF
TGTGCCACCAGCAGTAATCAGGGGGTTCCTAACTATGGCTACACCTTC
>-|TRBJ1-2|TRBV5-1|-
CASSLAGDIYGYTF
TGCGCCAGCAGCTTGGCTGGGGACATCTATGGCTACACCTTC
>-|TRBJ2-1|TRBV5-1|-
CASSLETRFGNEQFF
TGCGCCAGCAGCTTGGAGACTAGGTTCGGCAATGAGCAGTTCTTC
>-|TRBJ2-3|TRBV12-3/TRBV12-4|-
CASSTSTDTQYF
TGTGCCAGCAGTACTAGCACAGATACGCAGTATTTT
>TRBD1|TRBJ1-1|TRBV5-5|-
CASRVRQGEGTEAFF
TGTGCCAGCAGAGTCCGACAGGGGGAGGGCACTGAAGCTTTCTTT
>-|TRBJ2-2|TRBV7-2|-
CASSLVRGANTGELFF
TGTGCCAGCAGCTTAGTTCGCGGAGCGAACACCGGGGAGCTGTTTTTT
>-|TRBJ1-1|TRBV29-1|-
CSVGGSRNTEAFF
TGCAGCGTTGGAGGGAGCCGGAACACTGAAGCTTTCTTT
>-|TRBJ1-2|TRBV2|-
CASRGPSGYHGYTF
TGTGCCAGCAGGGGCCCCTCGGGGTATCATGGCTACACCTTC
>-|TRBJ2-1|TRBV18|-
CASSPDNQRDEQFF
TGTGCCAGCTCACCCGATAACCAACGGGATGAGCAGTTCTTC
>-|TRBJ2-4|TRBV12-5|-
CASVGQFSSLAKNIQYF
TGTGCTAGTGTCGGACAGTTTTCTTCTCTAGCCAAAAACATTCAGTACTTC
>TRBD1|TRBJ1-1|TRBV11-2|-
CASSYRTGERPGGTEAFF
TGTGCCAGCAGCTATAGGACAGGGGAACGACCGGGTGGCACTGAAGCTTTCTTT
>-|TRBJ1-1|TRBV19|-
CASSYSPRAEAFF
TGTGCCAGTAGTTACTCCCCCAGGGCTGAAGCTTTCTTT
>-|TRBJ1-5|TRBV28|-
CASSLLQENQPQHF
TGTGCCAGCAGTTTATTACAGGAGAATCAGCCCCAGCATTTT
>TRBD1|TRBJ1-1|TRBV6-5|-
CASSEGAVMNTEAFF
TGTGCCAGCAGCGAGGGGGCGGTCATGAACACTGAAGCTTTCTTT
>-|TRBJ1-1|TRBV12-5|-
CASGRYPTEAFF
TGTGCTAGTGGTCGGTACCCCACTGAAGCTTTCTTT
>-|TRBJ1-4|TRBV14|-
CASSQDPGGRKLFF
TGTGCCAGCAGCCAAGACCCCGGGGGGCGAAAACTGTTTTTT
>TRBD1|TRBJ2-6|TRBV19|-
CASSIRDRGQVANVLTF
TGTGCCAGTAGTATTCGTGACAGGGGGCAGGTGGCCAACGTCCTGACTTTC
>TRBD1|TRBJ2-1|TRBV19|once
CASSITGESYNEQFF
TGTGCCAGTAGTATCACAGGGGAGTCCTACAATGAGCAGTTCTTC
>-|TRBJ2-1|TRBV9|few
CASSVAGVGNYNEQFF
TGTGCCAGCAGCGTAGCCGGGGTGGGGAATTACAATGAGCAGTTCTTC
>-|TRBJ2-1|TRBV27|many
CASGRGAGYNEQFF
TGTGCCAGCGGACGGGGGGCTGGCTACAATGAGCAGTTCTTC
>TRBD2|TRBJ2-7|TRBV18|-
CASSPSGRDPYEQYF
TGTGCCAGCTCACCTAGCGGGAGGGATCCCTACGAGCAGTACTTC
>TRBD1|TRBJ1-3|TRBV5-1|-
CASSLRPSGQAITSSGNTIYF
TGCGCCAGCAGCCTGCGGCCCTCAGGACAGGCCATAACTAGCTCTGGAAACACCATATATTTT
>-|TRBJ2-3|TRBV29-1|-
CSVRQGFSDTQYF
TGCAGCGTAAGGCAGGGGTTCTCAGATACGCAGTATTTT
>-|TRBJ1-1|TRBV19|-
CASSIDHLPLRAEAFF
TGTGCCAGTAGTATAGATCATTTACCCCTGCGGGCTGAAGCTTTCTTT
>TRBD2|TRBJ2-6|TRBV5-6|-
CASSLLSGGFSGANVLTF
TGTGCCAGCAGCTTGCTTAGCGGGGGATTCTCTGGGGCCAACGTCCTGACTTTC
>-|TRBJ1-4|TRBV2|once
CASSRNGQPNEKLFF
TGTGCCAGCAGTAGGAACGGACAGCCAAATGAAAAACTGTTTTTT
>-|TRBJ2-1|TRBV3-1/TRBV3-2|-
CASSQMRTAHNEQFF
TGTGCCAGCAGCCAGATGAGGACAGCCCACAATGAGCAGTTCTTC
>-|TRBJ1-2|TRBV6-1|-
CASSELFWSGRDYGYTF
TGTGCCAGCAGTGAACTTTTTTGGAGTGGCCGAGACTATGGCTACACCTTC
>TRBD2|TRBJ2-5|TRBV7-9|once
CASSRQAGGRETQYF
TGTGCCAGCAGCCGACAGGCGGGGGGTAGGGAGACCCAGTACTTC
>-|TRBJ1-3|TRBV19|-
CASSIRGVDTIYF
TGTGCCAGTAGTATCAGGGGAGTAGACACCATATATTTT
>-|TRBJ1-5|TRBV29-1|few
CSVLLSYDQPQHF
TGCAGCGTCCTGCTATCCTACGATCAGCCCCAGCATTTT
>-|TRBJ2-7|TRBV6-5|few
CASSYSLSGYEQYF
TGTGCCAGCAGTTACTCGCTCTCAGGGTACGAGCAGTACTTC
>TRBD1|TRBJ1-1|TRBV12-5|-
CASGLEGATEAFF
TGTGCTAGTGGTTTGGAGGGGGCAACTGAAGCTTTCTTT
>-|TRBJ1-2|TRBV18|-
CASSLSGQGVNYGYTF
TGTGCCAGCTCACTTTCGGGACAAGGCGTTAACTATGGCTACACCTTC
>TRBD1|TRBJ2-1|TRBV5-1|-
CASSSTRDRSYNEQFF
TGCGCCAGCAGCTCAACCCGGGACAGGTCCTACAATGAGCAGTTCTTC
>TRBD1|TRBJ2-3|TRBV30|-
CAWSVRQGADTQYF
TGTGCCTGGAGTGTAAGACAGGGGGCAGATACGCAGTATTTT
>TRBD1|TRBJ1-1|TRBV19|-
CASSVDRDTEAFF
TGTGCCAGTAGTGTCGACAGGGACACTGAAGCTTTCTTT
>-|TRBJ1-4|TRBV6-5|-
CASRKTDSIVEKLFF
TGTGCCAGCAGGAAGACAGATTCAATAGTTGAAAAACTGTTTTTT
>-|TRBJ1-4|TRBV7-8|-
CASSLSSVWTNEKLFF
TGTGCCAGCAGCTTATCTTCGGTCTGGACTAATGAAAAACTGTTTTTT
>TRBD2|TRBJ2-3|TRBV2|-
CASNLAGDTQYF
TGTGCCAGCAACCTAGCGGGCGATACGCAGTATTTT
>-|TRBJ2-5|TRBV5-1|-
CASSLEANRRGETQYF
TGCGCCAGCAGCTTGGAGGCGAACAGGCGCGGAGAGACCCAGTACTTC
>-|TRBJ2-7|TRBV2|-
CASSGLTYEQYF
TGTGCCAGCAGTGGACTAACCTACGAGCAGTACTTC
>-|TRBJ1-1|TRBV5-5|-
CASSLRGAFSGTEAFF
TGTGCCAGCAGCTTGCGTGGGGCCTTTTCGGGCACTGAAGCTTTCTTT
>-|TRBJ2-7|TRBV28|-
CASTLEAMPPYEQYF
TGTGCCAGCACCCTCGAGGCTATGCCCCCCTACGAGCAGTACTTC
>TRBD1|TRBJ1-1|TRBV5-1|-
CASSFGGQGAERTEAFF
TGCGCCAGCAGCTTCGGGGGACAGGGGGCAGAAAGGACTGAAGCTTTCTTT
>-|TRBJ1-5|TRBV3-1/TRBV3-2|-
CASSQSRNQPQHF
TGTGCCAGCAGCCAATCCCGGAATCAGCCCCAGCATTTT
>-|TRBJ2-2|TRBV18|-
CASSPTAASRTTNTGELFF
TGTGCCAGCTCACCGACGGCAGCGAGTAGAACCACGAACACCGGGGAGCTGTTTTTT
>TRBD1|TRBJ2-5|TRBV18|-
CASSPLTGVGQETQYF
TGTGCCAGCTCACCACTTACAGGGGTTGGCCAAGAGACCCAGTACTTC
>-|TRBJ1-1|TRBV2|-
CASNGQSLAEAFF
TGTGCCAGCAATGGGCAGAGTTTGGCTGAAGCTTTCTTT
>-|TRBJ2-3|TRBV18|-
CASSPHDRIDTQYF
TGTGCCAGCTCACCCCACGACAGGATTGATACGCAGTATTTT
>-|TRBJ1-2|TRBV6-1|-
CASSDRGYGYTF
TGTGCCAGCAGTGACAGGGGCTATGGCTACACCTTC
>-|TRBJ1-1|TRBV5-1|-
CASSQGPGTEAFF
TGCGCCAGCAGCCAGGGCCCTGGCACTGAAGCTTTCTTT
>-|TRBJ1-1|TRBV28|-
CASSFGGSRNTEAFF
TGTGCCAGCAGTTTCGGGGGGTCGAGGAACACTGAAGCTTTCTTT
>TRBD1|TRBJ1-5|TRBV18|-
CASSPETGVQPQHF
TGTGCCAGCTCACCCGAGACAGGGGTACAGCCCCAGCATTTT
>TRBD1|TRBJ1-2|TRBV28|-
CASGRQGATYGYTF
TGTGCCAGCGGACGACAGGGGGCGACCTATGGCTACACCTTC